The entry below describes one TCR beta chain. Its antigen is unknown. V dropped 7 bases and J dropped 7 bases, with 12 bases sitting between them. CDR3 length: 11 amino acids. Germline CDR1 reads SGHKS; CDR2 reads YYEKEE (reference sequence). These data originate in a study of shared clonotypes between healthy human individuals. Study-level points and caveats: Exclusively blood specimens were collected; tissue repertoires likely differ. Clonotypes that were shared across a few donors made up around 5% of naive CD4 clonotypes.

It was into CD45RA+ naive and CD45RA-negative memory subsets that the CD4+ cells were split. Repertoires were generated with immunoSEQ multiplex PCR, while TCRdb's copy carries only in-frame clones and drops some. Of more than 1 million clones listed, around 78% were seen once; the top ten hold about 0.52%. Material for sequencing was memory CD4+ T cells from PBMCs. Subset given: CD45RA-negative fraction. The TCR originated in a man between 18 and 35 years old in good health. Some clones in this sample may be carry-over from other donors' samples. This sequence joins TRBV5-5 and TRBJ2-7; no clear D gene. The CDR3 here is CASGRNQEQYF. The CDR3 DNA reads TGTGCCAGCGGACGAAATCAAGAGCAGTACTTC.